Below are 25 T cell receptor beta chains sequenced from a single sample in a study of T cell responses to AZD1222 COVID-19 vaccine. Clones were sequenced by immunoSEQ multiplex PCR, and TCRdb holds only the in-frame ones, with some missing. Here the sample spans about 120,000 clones, about 89% being singletons. The starting material was peripheral blood, obtained on day 0 of AZD1222 vaccination. These receptor sequences come from an adult in good health.

The chain employs TRBV27 and TRBJ2-3, with a weak D call TRBD1 (6 bases). Trimming removed 4 bases from V and 1 base from J, with 9 bases in between. The CDR3 has 14 residues. The germline CDR1 and CDR2 sequences are MNHEY and SMNVEV (reference sequence). The DNA for the CDR3 is TGTGCCAGCAGTTCGGGACACCGCACAGATACGCAGTATTTT. Translated: CASSSGHRTDTQYF.

The V and J genes are TRBV28 and TRBJ1-3; the D is unclear. Germline-derived CDR1 and CDR2 are MDHEN and SYDVKM. This CDR3 spans 14 amino acids. Deletions cut 11 bases from V and 0 bases from J, with 14 bases between. The chain's CDR3 is CACVAVSSGNTIYF. The CDR3, as DNA: TGTGCCTGCGTCGCAGTAAGCTCTGGAAACACCATATATTTT. The full variable domain, with the rest looked up from reference TRBV28 and TRBJ1-3, is DVKVTQSSRYLVKRTGEKVFLECVQDMDHENMFWYRQDPGLGLRLIYFSYDVKMKEKGDIPEGYSVSREKKERFSLILESASTNQTSMYLCACVAVSSGNTIYFGEGSWLTVV.

The chain is built from TRBV28 and TRBJ1-4, with D possibly being TRBD1 (5 bases). Trimming left V 4 bases short and J 5 bases short, with 11 bases between. Looked up from germline, CDR1 is MDHEN and CDR2 is SYDVKM. CDR3 size: 14 residues. CDR3 protein: CASSWYRTNEKLFF. CDR3 bases: TGTGCCAGCAGTTGGTACAGGACAAATGAAAAACTGTTTTTT.

The chain carries TRBV7-3 and TRBJ1-1; D not certain. CDR1 is SGHTA, CDR2 FQGTGA, per germline. The CDR3 loop spans 15 amino acids. V was shortened by 4 bases and J by 0 bases, with 12 bases between the two germline ends. The CDR3 DNA follows: TGTGCCAGCAGCTGGGTGTTGTGCATGAACACTGAAGCTTTCTTT. Translated: CASSWVLCMNTEAFF.

V is TRBV20-1 and J is TRBJ1-1, with D possibly matching TRBD1 (5 bases). The germline CDR1 and CDR2 sequences are DFQATT and SNEGSKA (reference sequence). The V end was cut by 4 bases, the J end by 8 bases, with 11 bases between. CDR3 length: 11 amino acids. For the CDR3, the DNA is TGCAGTGCTACCCCACAGGAAGAAGCTTTCTTT. It yields the protein CSATPQEEAFF.

The V gene is TRBV5-1, the J gene TRBJ1-5; D is uncertain. This CDR3 contains 14 residues. Looked up from germline, CDR1 is SGHRS and CDR2 is YFSETQ. The V end lost 4 bases, the J end lost 2 bases, and 10 bases lay between the germline ends. The CDR3 here is CASSLQAGNQPQHF. For the CDR3, the DNA is TGCGCCAGCAGCCTTCAGGCGGGCAATCAGCCCCAGCATTTT.

The rearrangement joins TRBV30 to TRBJ1-6, with D possibly matching TRBD1 (5 bases). Germline V CDR1 and CDR2: GTSNPN, SVGIG (reference sequence). The CDR3 runs 14 residues. Trimming pared 3 bases from V and 9 bases from J, leaving 15 bases between. In nucleotides, the CDR3 is TGTGCCTGGAGGCCACCGGGCGGGGGTTCACCCCTCCACTTT. As protein: CAWRPPGGGSPLHF.

In DNA, the CDR3 is TGTGCCAGTAGTATTGGGCTAGCGGGAGGAGGCAATGAGCAGTTCTTC. Translation gives CASSIGLAGGGNEQFF. The genes are TRBV19 and TRBJ2-1, with 11 bases fitting TRBD2. The CDR3 length is 16 residues. Unmatched junction bases numbered 7, after V lost 3 bases and J lost 6 bases. Looked up from germline, CDR1 is LNHDA and CDR2 is SQIVND (reference sequence).

In its sample, this clone was seen once. The chain joins TRBV5-1 to TRBJ2-3, with D hard to call. The germline V gene encodes CDR1 SGHRS and CDR2 YFSETQ. V was pared by 2 bases and J by 0 bases, with 10 bases between. The CDR3 extends over 15 amino acids. The CDR3 DNA reads as TGCGCCAGCAGCTTTTGGGCTTTAAGCACAGATACGCAGTATTTT. Translated, it gives CASSFWALSTDTQYF.

V is TRBV3-1 (or the pseudogene TRBV3-2) and J is TRBJ1-2; D may be TRBD1 (6 bases). The germline V gene has CDR1 LGHDT and CDR2 YNNKEL (reference sequence). This CDR3 contains 13 residues. Trimming cost V 1 base and J 6 bases, with 9 bases left between them. The CDR3 spells CASSQGGGDGYTF. The CDR3 nucleotides read TGTGCCAGCAGCCAAGGAGGGGGAGATGGCTACACCTTC.

The rearrangement links TRBV12-3 or TRBV12-4 to TRBJ1-1; D not resolved. V shed 7 bases and J shed 0 bases, with 6 bases lying between them. CDR3 length equals 12 residues. The CDR3 spells CASTFVNTEAFF. For the CDR3, the DNA is TGTGCCAGCACCTTTGTGAACACTGAAGCTTTCTTT.

The chain uses TRBV5-4 and TRBJ2-7; D might be TRBD2 (7 bases). V was pared by 4 bases and J by 5 bases, with 19 bases between. The length of the CDR3 is 15 residues. CDR1 SGHNT and CDR2 YYREEE come from the germline V gene (reference sequence). The CDR3 reads CASSQPGGMSDEQYF. CDR3 nucleotides: TGTGCCAGCAGCCAACCGGGGGGCATGAGCGACGAGCAGTACTTC.

The chain is built from TRBV6-5 and TRBJ1-1; D is undetermined. The CDR3 contains 14 residues. Germline V gene data show CDR1 as MNHEY and CDR2 as SVGAGI. Trimming took 0 bases from V and 4 from J, leaving 9 bases between them. CDR3 in amino acids: CASSYSTGGTEAFF. Written as DNA, the CDR3 is TGTGCCAGCAGTTACTCGACGGGCGGCACTGAAGCTTTCTTT.

The V gene is TRBV7-9, the J gene TRBJ1-3; D possibly corresponds to TRBD1 (6 bases). This CDR3 is built from 16 residues. V lost 5 bases and J 1 base, leaving 15 bases between the germline ends. Germline assignment: CDR1 SEHNR and CDR2 FQNEAQ (reference sequence). Here the CDR3 reads CASSEGGLGSGNTIYF. Written as DNA, the CDR3 is TGTGCCAGCAGCGAAGGGGGTTTGGGATCTGGAAACACCATATATTTT.

The CDR3 nucleotides read TGTGCCAGCAGTCCTGTCACGGGACACAGGAACACTGAAGCTTTCTTT. Translated, it gives CASSPVTGHRNTEAFF. The J gene is TRBJ1-1, the V gene TRBV28, with a weak D call TRBD1 (6 bases). The CDR3 contains 16 residues. The germline V and J ends were trimmed by 5 bases and 1 base, with 17 bases remaining between them. Germline V gives CDR1 MDHEN, CDR2 SYDVKM. The full variable domain, its missing parts supplied by reference TRBV28 and TRBJ1-1, is DVKVTQSSRYLVKRTGEKVFLECVQDMDHENMFWYRQDPGLGLRLIYFSYDVKMKEKGDIPEGYSVSREKKERFSLILESASTNQTSMYLCASSPVTGHRNTEAFFGQGTRLTVV.

A single count supports this clone. This chain links TRBV19 with TRBJ1-5, with D uncertain. The CDR3 extends over 16 amino acids. V was pared by 5 bases and J by 1 base, with 15 bases between. Germline V gene sequence: CDR1 LNHDA, CDR2 SQIVND (reference sequence). Here the CDR3 DNA reads TGTGCCAGTAGTGACTCAGTTGCCTGGAGCAATCAGCCCCAGCATTTT. This sequence encodes CASSDSVAWSNQPQHF.

The DNA of the CDR3 is TGTGCCAGCAGCCGCCTAGGGGCTGGGGCCAACGTCCTGACTTTC. Protein product: CASSRLGAGANVLTF. The rearrangement uses TRBV9 and TRBJ2-6, with a weak D call TRBD1 (5 bases). Per germline, CDR1 SGDLS and CDR2 YYNGEE. V lost 4 bases and J 2 bases, leaving 10 bases between the germline ends. The CDR3 sequence is 15 residues long.

This clone appeared a few times. The V and J genes are TRBV10-2 and TRBJ1-1; 7 nucleotides agree with TRBD1. Trimming removed 3 bases from V and 0 bases from J; junction bases left unmatched: 7. Germline loops: CDR1 WSHSY, CDR2 SAAADI. This CDR3 is 16 amino acids long. CDR3 amino acids: CASSDHWRGLNTEAFF. Here the CDR3 DNA reads TGCGCCAGCAGTGACCATTGGAGGGGGCTGAACACTGAAGCTTTCTTT.

This clone was observed once. The rearrangement joins TRBV6-4 to TRBJ1-2; possible D gene TRBD1, 5 bases. With 6 bases removed from V and 6 bases from J, the gap between germline ends came to 20 bases. CDR1 MRHNA and CDR2 SNTAGT come from the germline V gene. This CDR3 contains 15 residues. CDR3 in amino acids: CASRLGMGVMDGYTF. In DNA, the CDR3 is TGTGCCAGCAGATTAGGGATGGGGGTTATGGATGGCTACACCTTC.

The chain joins TRBV7-8 to TRBJ2-1, with D tentatively TRBD1 (6 bases). This CDR3 has 14 amino acids. The V and J ends lost 5 bases and 6 bases respectively, with 14 bases between them. Germline CDR1 reads SGHVS; CDR2 reads FQNEAQ. DNA for the CDR3: TGTGCCAGCAGCCACAGGGCGGGTGGCAATGAGCAGTTCTTC. Its protein product is CASSHRAGGNEQFF.

The rearrangement links TRBV28 to TRBJ2-6; weak D call: TRBD1 (5 bases). From germline, CDR1 is MDHEN and CDR2 SYDVKM. Trimming took off 4 bases at V and 1 base at J, with 8 bases between the two ends. There are 15 residues in the CDR3. Here the CDR3 DNA reads TGTGCCAGCAGTTCAAGGGGTTCTGGGGCCAACGTCCTGACTTTC. Protein sequence: CASSSRGSGANVLTF.

The J gene is TRBJ1-1, the V gene TRBV19; D is ambiguous. Trimming removed 0 bases at V and 1 base at J, with 12 bases between. The CDR3 has 16 residues. From germline, CDR1 is LNHDA and CDR2 SQIVND (reference sequence). The CDR3 nucleotides read TGTGCCAGTAGTATAGATGGGGTCTCGAGGAACACTGAAGCTTTCTTT. This encodes CASSIDGVSRNTEAFF.

V and J are TRBV12-5 and TRBJ2-1; 7 nucleotides match TRBD1. Germline lookup yields CDR1 LGHNT and CDR2 FRNRAP. J was trimmed by 4 bases and V by 6 bases; bases with no gene match: 9. The length of the CDR3 is 15 residues. In nucleotides, the CDR3 is TGTGCTAGTGGACCCGACAGGGTTGGGTACAATGAGCAGTTCTTC. It translates to CASGPDRVGYNEQFF.

This clone was seen a single time. The chain carries TRBV28 and TRBJ2-7; D unclear. Germline V CDR1 and CDR2: MDHEN, SYDVKM. This CDR3 is 15 amino acids long. V was clipped by 5 bases and J by 2 bases, with 16 bases between them. CDR3 in DNA: TGTGCCAGCAGTCCCCTCCGAGACGGCCCCTACGAGCAGTACTTC. This translates into CASSPLRDGPYEQYF.

The rearrangement uses TRBV6-6 and TRBJ2-7; 11 positions match TRBD2. Germline V gene lookup returns CDR1 MNHNY and CDR2 SVGAGI (reference sequence). Losses at the gene ends were 3 bases for V and 4 bases for J; bases not matched to a gene: 5. CDR3 length: 15 amino acids. For the CDR3, the DNA is TGTGCCAGCAGTTATCCTCGGACTAGCGGGTACGAGCAGTACTTC. This sequence encodes CASSYPRTSGYEQYF.